This TCR beta chain was documented in a study of control samples from healthy donors and cancer patients. Here immunoSEQ multiplex PCR was the method, and the copy in TCRdb shows in-frame clones only, minus some. This sample carries 70,000 to 90,000 clones, roughly 94% of them seen once, and the ten largest clones take 6.2%. Germline V gene lookup returns CDR1 SQVTM and CDR2 ANQGSEA. V was cut by 4 bases and J by 1 base, with 13 bases left in between. This CDR3 region has 14 residues. The sequence derives from a woman aged 40 to 49 in good health. The sample consisted of blood. J is TRBJ1-1 and V is TRBV29-1; D is unresolved. The CDR3 reads CSVVELAGNTEAFF. CDR3 coding DNA: TGCAGCGTTGTCGAACTGGCAGGGAACACTGAAGCTTTCTTT.